The following is a T cell receptor beta chain sequence with its context. It has no known antigen specificity. Base qualities are not recorded, but no much larger clone differs from it by a single base. The cohort was made up of roughly 670 healthy bone marrow donors. At the time of sampling, every cohort member was nominally healthy, though immune exposures that went unrecorded were likely present. The donor tested CMV seronegative and was one of the 352 seronegative cohort members. Every donor gave a peripheral blood sample, and the peripheral blood mononuclear cells from that sample were used for TCR beta sequencing. Genomic DNA extraction from the blood cell samples was performed with the Qiagen DNeasy Blood Extraction Kit. This specimen comes from a study of cytomegalovirus exposure and HLA in healthy donors listed by TCRdb under 2017. Context from the whole study: In an earlier analysis of around 540 of the donors, around 300 Gb of sequence data and roughly 100 million unique TCR beta sequences from 180 million or so T cells were reported. Approximately 330 gigabases of sequencing data and around 80 million unique TCR sequences made up an early release that covered several hundred HLA-typed donors. Among the roughly 400 genotyped donors, around 79% belonged to the genetic ancestry cluster associated with self-reported Caucasian donors. The study aimed to test whether cataloging public T cell receptors could reveal signatures of past pathogen exposure. The study profiled the T cell repertoires of about 640 subjects by immunosequencing and related them to cytomegalovirus serostatus. Besides the first cohort of roughly 660 subjects, a separate validation cohort made up of 120 different subjects was used. To predict cytomegalovirus infection status, the study brought together high-throughput TCR immunosequencing, statistical association of individual TCRs with disease status, and machine learning. In a later analysis, previously published TCR beta repertoires from 600 to 850 donors were re-analyzed and high-resolution HLA genotyping was added so that TCR occurrence patterns could be studied. In the later analysis, no new phenotypic data were used to find candidate immune exposures; instead, reliance was placed on TCR beta sequences and their occurrence across donors. An earlier analysis of 587 of the donors used high-throughput TCR beta sequencing to judge whether each TCR beta V gene segment behaved as functional or pseudogenic. Donor age, sex, ethnicity and CMV serostatus were collected together with the repertoire data. A later genetic analysis used genome-wide SNP genotypes for about 55% of the 666 donors, treating that subset as a discovery cohort. Every discovery cohort repertoire had been produced on one sequencing platform. HLA typing included class I and class II loci at four-digit resolution. The number of typed donors differed by locus: roughly 629-630 for A, B, C, DRB1 and DQB1; 522 for DQA1; 606 for DPA1; and around 470 for DPB1. A handful of DR-DQ haplotypes were handled as single units for association and clustering because linkage in the cohort was strong. Among 398 genotyped donors of the cohort, an average of approximately 240,000 unique TCR beta nucleotide sequences were sequenced per donor, around 20% of them non-productive.

The germline V gene encodes CDR1 KGHSH and CDR2 LQKENI. Spanning cysteine to phenylalanine, the CDR3 consists of 15 amino acids. The sequence is cut down to CDR3 DNA, 45 bases in frame from base 1. V is cut by 0 bases and J by 1 base, and the space between the germline ends is 7 bases. Overall results and qualifications from the work: The sequencing pipeline was judged likely to have produced a cluster of highly shared sequence variants as a technical artifact. Across donors, most TCR sequences were observed very rarely, whereas some public TCRs were present in many individuals. Specific HLA alleles were associated with about 17,000 TCR beta sequences at a false discovery rate of 0.05 in a later analysis. In vitro tests confirmed that three of the cytomegalovirus-associated TCR beta chains recognize cytomegalovirus antigens. Linkage disequilibrium might explain the correlated functional status among segregating V segments, but an unknown experimental factor could not be excluded. In a later genetic analysis, a missense DCLRE1C variant was associated with V-gene and J-gene trimming of TCR beta chains, and the association was replicated in an independent cohort. In a later analysis, the rate of TCR association differed among HLA loci, with DRB1 alleles having the most associated TCRs and HLA-C alleles having the fewest. Immune exposure information for the cohort was limited to CMV serostatus. The study listed approximately 160 TCR beta chains as associated with cytomegalovirus. In a later genetic analysis, fewer N-insertions in productive TCRs were reported among donors in an Asian-associated ancestry cluster than the roughly 710-donor mean. This cohort had only TCR beta chains sequenced, and the lack of alpha or paired-chain data limited which features could be detected. Because counts were too low, about 17 rarely observed V segments, including chromosome 9 orphons, were excluded from the earlier analysis of 587 of the donors. A further reported finding was that TCR beta sequences accurately predicted the HLA-A and HLA-B alleles for most subjects in the first cohort. When HLA alleles, especially DR and DQ, strongly co-occurred, TCR associations were difficult to assign to individual alleles. In a later analysis, HLA-associated TCR beta chains showed more clonal expansion and lower generation probabilities than non-associated chains that were equally common. According to a later analysis, most CMV-associated TCR beta chains appeared to be HLA-restricted, and the HLA associations seemed to be driven largely by CMV exposure. Cytomegalovirus status was reported to be diagnosed by the classifier with high specificity and sensitivity in both the original and validation cohorts. In a later analysis, several top co-occurrence clusters were reported to appear linked to parvovirus B19, influenza, CMV and Epstein-Barr virus. It was suggested by the authors that the approach could potentially be generalized to other disease states and immunological phenotypes. Because some donors lacked HLA typing at each locus, the association tests relied only on the typed subset. An earlier analysis of approximately 590 of the donors showed that most TCR beta V segments appeared in productive rearrangements either about 90% or about 30% of the time, which broadly matched IMGT annotations. Sequencing depth was assumed to be roughly uniform across donors in the presence/absence analyses, though that assumption may not hold. Because the 87-base-pair reads could not distinguish some IMGT-functional V segments, including TRBV6-2 and TRBV6-3, those segments were excluded.

Library creation used the immunoSEQ multiplex PCR assay. A mixture of 60 forward primers for TCR Vbeta segments and 13 reverse primers for TCR Jbeta segments was used in the multiplex PCR. The CDR3 region of rearranged TCR beta genes was amplified from genomic DNA with a multiplex PCR assay. Amplified TCR beta libraries were sequenced as 87-base-pair reads on the Illumina HiSeq System. In the source study's methods: A later analysis tallied roughly 78 million unique TCR beta chains across the 650 to 750 repertoires, and around 10 million of those chains were shared by two or more donors. Raw reads were error-corrected and collapsed into unique sequences with a nearest-neighbor algorithm that merged closely related sequences to remove PCR and sequencing errors. Alignment of CDR3 sequences to IMGT reference sequences was used to assign V, D and J gene segments. For a sequence to be retained, a match of at least six nucleotides to both a V gene segment and a J gene segment was required. Rearrangements were called productive when the CDR3 lacked stop codons and stayed in frame with V and J; all others were non-productive. Following IMGT convention, CDR3 was defined as the stretch from the second conserved V-encoded cysteine to the conserved J-encoded phenylalanine. The earlier analysis of some 540 of the donors excluded any sequence lacking an unambiguous match to a single V gene segment. An earlier analysis of several hundred of the donors called V segments functional above 56.7% productive rearrangements and segregating when the between-donor standard deviation exceeded 5%. To diagnose cytomegalovirus status from the catalog of TCR beta chain sequences, a statistical classification framework was built. A later analysis assigned V and J genes by comparing TCR nucleotide sequences with IMGT/GENE-DB human TR gene sequences. In a later analysis, CDR3 sequences and most-parsimonious VDJ recombination scenarios were assigned using the TCRdist pipeline. In a later analysis, each TCR beta chain was defined by its CDR3 amino acid sequence together with its V-gene family, and reads lacking a unique V-gene family were excluded. To address suspected cross-contamination and a sequencing artifact, a later analysis removed a few hundred highly shared, low-generation-probability nucleotide sequences. In a later analysis, a clonal expansion index was calculated for each public chain from normalized within-repertoire ranks of inferred template counts. In a later analysis, generation probabilities were computed with a VDJ recombination model fitted to out-of-frame rearrangements, and the resulting probabilities were checked against IGoR. A later analysis scored TCR-TCR, TCR-HLA and TCR-CMV co-occurrence with hypergeometric tests, applying a repertoire-size bias correction to TCR pairs. In a later analysis, false discovery rates were estimated by permuting HLA or CMV assignments 20 times. In a later analysis, co-occurring TCRs were grouped using DBSCAN, and TCRdist sequence similarity was added for clustering within HLA-allele-positive subsets. Repertoires with fewer than 30,000 or more than 120,000 public chains were left out of co-occurrence clustering, as were a handful of repertoires with anomalous nucleotide sharing. The table was pulled from immuneACCESS by TCRdb, which kept in-frame rearrangements only. Such tables lose some clones; where checked, under half of the loss comes from unresolved V genes, and the rest has no known cause. Clone size and V and J calls were adopted from that table, with D and trimming inferred from the DNA. The sample table contains around 140,000 clones; only one count was recorded for about four fifths of them. About 1% of the sample comes from the top ten.

The receptor's source is a male donor in good health and CMV-seronegative. The chain employs TRBV18 and TRBJ1-3; TRBD1 is possibly the D segment (5 matching bases). The sample consisted of PBMCs. The DNA sequence follows: TGTGCCAGCTCACCACCGGGGGGATCTGGAAACACCATATATTTT. This translates into CASSPPGGSGNTIYF.